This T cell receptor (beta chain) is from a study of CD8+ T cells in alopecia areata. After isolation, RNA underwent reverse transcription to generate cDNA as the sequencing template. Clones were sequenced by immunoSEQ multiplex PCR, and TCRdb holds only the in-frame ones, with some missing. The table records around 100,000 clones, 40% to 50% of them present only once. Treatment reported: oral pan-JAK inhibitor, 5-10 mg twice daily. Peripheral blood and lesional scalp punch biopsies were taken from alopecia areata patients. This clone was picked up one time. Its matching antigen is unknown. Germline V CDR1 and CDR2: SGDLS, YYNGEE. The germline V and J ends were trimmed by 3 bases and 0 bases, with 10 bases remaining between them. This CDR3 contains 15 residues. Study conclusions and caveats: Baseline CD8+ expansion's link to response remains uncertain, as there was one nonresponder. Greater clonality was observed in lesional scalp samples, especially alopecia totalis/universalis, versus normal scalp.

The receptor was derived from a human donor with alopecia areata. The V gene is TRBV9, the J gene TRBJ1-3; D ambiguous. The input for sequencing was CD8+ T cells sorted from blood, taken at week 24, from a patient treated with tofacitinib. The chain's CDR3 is CASSGSWGSGNTIYF. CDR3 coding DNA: TGTGCCAGCAGCGGCTCTTGGGGCTCTGGAAACACCATATATTTT.